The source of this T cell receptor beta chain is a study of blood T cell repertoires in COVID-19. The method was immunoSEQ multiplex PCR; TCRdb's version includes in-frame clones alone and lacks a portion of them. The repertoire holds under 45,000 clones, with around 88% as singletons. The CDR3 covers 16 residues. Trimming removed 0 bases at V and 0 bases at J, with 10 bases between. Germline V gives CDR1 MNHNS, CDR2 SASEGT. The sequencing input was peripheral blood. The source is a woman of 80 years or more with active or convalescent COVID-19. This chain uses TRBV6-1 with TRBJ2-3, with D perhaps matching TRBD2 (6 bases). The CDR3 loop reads CASSEAYGTSTDTQYF. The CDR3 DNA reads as TGTGCCAGCAGTGAAGCTTATGGGACTAGCACAGATACGCAGTATTTT.